The clone carrying this T cell receptor beta chain was detected only a few times. Per the original data handling: Amplification from reference gene primers served as the basis for estimated nucleated cell counts. TCRdb keeps only in-frame clones here, not all; method: immunoSEQ multiplex PCR. V and J calls and clone size are given by that table; D and trimming were obtained from the DNA. The table has 250,000 to 350,000 clones, 70% to 90% seen once. These data belong to a study of blood T cell repertoires in COVID-19. Germline loops: CDR1 SGDLS, CDR2 YYNGEE. With 3 bases clipped from V and 0 bases from J, the junction kept 0 bases outside the gene matches. The CDR3 is 15 amino acids.

The sample consisted of peripheral blood. The sequence came from a human donor with COVID-19, enrolled during active disease. The donor label of this sample is uncertain. The chain couples TRBV9 to TRBJ2-7, with 13 bases that match TRBD2. CDR3 nucleotides: TGTGCCAGCAGCGGGACTAGCGGGAGCTCCTACGAGCAGTACTTC. Translated, it gives CASSGTSGSSYEQYF.